This section outlines one T cell receptor (beta chain) sequence together with its context. What it binds is unknown. This entry comes from a study of cytomegalovirus exposure and HLA in healthy donors. The ends lost 6 bases at V and 2 bases at J; junction bases unmatched: 1. CDR3 size: 13 residues. Germline CDR1 is SQVTM and CDR2 is ANQGSEA. The PCR used 60 Vbeta and 13 Jbeta primers. Profiled with immunoSEQ multiplex PCR; TCRdb holds only in-frame clones, not every one. The table lists 80,000 to 95,000 clones, around nine tenths of them singletons. Study results and caveats: Follow-up analysis found HLA locus-dependent TCR association rates, highest for DRB1 and lowest for HLA-C.

The TCR was taken from a man under 40 in good health and CMV-seropositive. V is TRBV29-1 and J is TRBJ2-6, with 7 bases identical to TRBD1. Input material: PBMCs. The CDR3, as DNA: TGCAGCGTAGGGGGCACTGGGGCCAACGTCCTGACTTTC. Protein: CSVGGTGANVLTF. Using reference TRBV29-1 and TRBJ2-6 for the parts outside the CDR3, the full variable domain is SAVISQKPSRDICQRGTSLTIQCQVDSQVTMMFWYRQQPGQSLTLIATANQGSEATYESGFVIDKFPISRPNLTFSTLTVSNMSPEDSSIYLCSVGGTGANVLTFGAGSRLTVL.